The 17 T cell receptor beta chains listed next were all sequenced from one sample in a study of T cell responses to AZD1222 COVID-19 vaccine. The repertoire was sequenced with immunoSEQ multiplex PCR; TCRdb's copy has only in-frame clones and lacks some. This sample has 150,000 or so clones, with 89% found just once. Material: peripheral blood, obtained on day 0 of AZD1222 vaccination. The receptors derive from an adult in good health.

This rearrangement joins TRBV15 to TRBJ1-5; D remains unclear. Germline V gene lookup returns CDR1 LNHNV and CDR2 YYDKDF (reference sequence). The CDR3 runs 13 residues. V lost 3 bases to trimming and J lost 6 bases, with 9 bases between them. In DNA, the CDR3 is TGTGCCACCAGCAGGATAGGAGGTCAGCCCCAGCATTTT. This sequence encodes CATSRIGGQPQHF. The full variable domain, in which reference TRBV15 and TRBJ1-5 provide the parts outside the CDR3, is DAMVIQNPRYQVTQFGKPVTLSCSQTLNHNVMYWYQQKSSQAPKLLFHYYDKDFNNEADTPDNFQSRRPNTSFCFLDIRSPGLGDTAMYLCATSRIGGQPQHFGDGTRLSIL.

This clone was recorded a few times. The V and J genes are TRBV6-5 and TRBJ1-2; D is perhaps TRBD1 (5 bases). The V gene lost 7 bases and the J gene lost 3 bases, with 15 bases spanning the gap. Germline CDR1 MNHEY, CDR2 SVGAGI. CDR3 length: 14 residues. The CDR3 is CASIPTGGDYGYTF. CDR3 sequence (DNA): TGTGCCAGCATCCCGACTGGAGGGGACTATGGCTACACCTTC.

This clone was counted between two and nine times. This chain links TRBV7-6 with TRBJ2-1, with 9 bases lining up with TRBD2. There are 16 residues in the CDR3. CDR1 is SGHVS and CDR2 is FNYEAQ in the germline V gene. After removal of 0 bases from V and 6 bases from J, the junction contained 6 bases not matched to a gene. The CDR3 sequence: CASSLARLAALNEQFF. Written as DNA, the CDR3 is TGTGCCAGCAGCTTAGCGCGACTAGCGGCCCTCAATGAGCAGTTCTTC.

The chain combines TRBV6-5 with TRBJ1-3, with TRBD1 as a possible D gene (5 bases). V dropped 6 bases and J dropped 4 bases, with 13 bases sitting between them. Germline CDR1 is MNHEY and CDR2 is SVGAGI. CDR3 length: 14 amino acids. The CDR3 DNA is TGTGCCAGCAGCCTCTCCGGGGGGGGAAACACCATATATTTT. It specifies CASSLSGGGNTIYF.

The J gene is TRBJ1-2, the V gene TRBV23-1; 8 bases are a match to TRBD1. TRBV23-1 is identified as an open reading frame with a role that is uncertain. V trimming: 0 bases; J trimming: 7 bases; junction bases outside the gene matches: 7. The CDR3 totals 15 residues. CDR3 sequence reads: CASSQSAAGGRGYTF. The CDR3 nucleotides read TGCGCCAGCAGTCAATCGGCAGCAGGGGGCCGTGGCTACACCTTC.

This rearrangement joins TRBV28 to TRBJ1-2; no clear D. The germline V and J ends were trimmed by 6 bases and 7 bases, with 15 bases remaining between them. The CDR3 spans 13 residues. Germline-derived CDR1 and CDR2 are MDHEN and SYDVKM. The DNA of the CDR3 is TGTGCCAGCAGGGGGAACCTTTTAAGTGGCTACACCTTC. This codes for CASRGNLLSGYTF.

V and J are TRBV12-5 and TRBJ2-4; the D gene could be TRBD1 or TRBD2 (5 bases each). The V gene's germline CDR1 is LGHNT and CDR2 FRNRAP. The V and J ends lost 6 bases and 6 bases respectively, with 15 bases between them. This CDR3 is built from 14 residues. As DNA, the CDR3 is TGTGCTAGTGGCTCCCGGGACGGACGAAACATTCAGTACTTC. As protein: CASGSRDGRNIQYF. Filled out from reference TRBV12-5 and TRBJ2-4, the complete variable domain reads DARVTQTPRHKVTEMGQEVTMRCQPILGHNTVFWYRQTMMQGLELLAYFRNRAPLDDSGMPKDRFSAEMPDATLATLKIQPSEPRDSAVYFCASGSRDGRNIQYFGAGTRLSVL.

V and J are TRBV18 and TRBJ2-7, with D possibly being TRBD1 (5 bases). The ends were cut back, 3 bases at V and 0 bases at J, with 12 bases in the middle. The CDR3 totals 15 residues. Germline V gene data show CDR1 as KGHSH and CDR2 as LQKENI. CDR3 in DNA: TGTGCCAGCTCACCTACTCAGGGCCTCTCCTACGAGCAGTACTTC. The encoded protein is CASSPTQGLSYEQYF.

The chain combines TRBV28 with TRBJ1-3; D is possibly TRBD1 (5 bases). The CDR3 is 17 residues long. Trimming removed 6 bases at V and 0 bases at J, with 18 bases between. The germline CDR1 and CDR2 sequences are MDHEN and SYDVKM. The chain's CDR3 is CASRAPGDSRSGNTIYF. The CDR3 DNA reads as TGTGCCAGCAGAGCCCCCGGGGACTCACGCTCTGGAAACACCATATATTTT.

The chain recombines TRBV4-1 with TRBJ2-1, with D hard to call. CDR3 size: 15 residues. The V end lost 0 bases, the J end lost 4 bases, and 10 bases lay between the germline ends. Germline values: CDR1 MGHRA, CDR2 YSYEKL. Here the CDR3 reads CASSQEWQVYNEQFF. CDR3 nucleotide sequence: TGCGCCAGCAGCCAAGAGTGGCAGGTATACAATGAGCAGTTCTTC.

The chain employs TRBV6-6 and TRBJ1-5, with D hard to call. The CDR3 spans 15 residues. Germline CDR1 is MNHNY and CDR2 is SVGAGI (reference sequence). V was clipped by 8 bases and J by 2 bases, with 16 bases between them. CDR3 nucleotides: TGTGCCAGCTCGGGAGCGGGGTTAGGCAATCAGCCCCAGCATTTT. This encodes CASSGAGLGNQPQHF.

This chain joins TRBV28 and TRBJ1-2; D is uncertain. The germline gives CDR1 MDHEN, CDR2 SYDVKM. This CDR3 comprises 14 residues. V lost 5 bases, J lost 2 bases, and 12 bases lay in between. In DNA, the CDR3 is TGTGCCAGCAGTCATTCCCCCTTGAACTATGGCTACACCTTC. Translation: CASSHSPLNYGYTF.

The chain links TRBV6-2 or TRBV6-3 to TRBJ1-5; 9 bases are shared with TRBD1. The J segment lost 7 bases and the V segment lost 5 bases, leaving 6 bases of the junction unmatched. Looked up from germline, CDR1 is MNHEY and CDR2 is SVGEGT. The CDR3 runs 14 residues. CDR3 coding DNA: TGTGCCAGCAGTCAACAGGGGGCACGCCAGCCCCAGCATTTT. Translated: CASSQQGARQPQHF.

V is TRBV2 and J is TRBJ1-1, with D uncertain. Germline values: CDR1 SNHLY, CDR2 FYNNEI. V was pared by 3 bases and J by 5 bases, with 10 bases between. The CDR3 covers 13 residues. This CDR3 reads CASSDDTGTEAFF. In DNA form, the CDR3 reads TGTGCCAGCAGTGATGACACGGGGACTGAAGCTTTCTTT. Full variable domain (rest looked up from reference TRBV2 and TRBJ1-1): EPEVTQTPSHQVTQMGQEVILRCVPISNHLYFYWYRQILGQKVEFLVSFYNNEISEKSEIFDDQFSVERPDGSNFTLKIRSTKLEDSAMYFCASSDDTGTEAFFGQGTRLTVV.

This clone has only a few counts. The chain has TRBV7-2 and TRBJ2-7; 8 nucleotides agree with TRBD2. CDR1 SGHTA and CDR2 FQGNSA come from the germline V gene. CDR3 length: 14 residues. The V and J ends lost 2 bases and 3 bases, in that order; junction bases with no gene match: 3. The CDR3: CASSLYSGSYEQYF. CDR3 DNA: TGTGCCAGCAGCTTATACAGCGGGAGCTACGAGCAGTACTTC. The complete variable domain, with remaining parts taken from reference TRBV7-2 and TRBJ2-7, reads GAGVSQSPSNKVTEKGKDVELRCDPISGHTALYWYRQSLGQGLEFLIYFQGNSAPDKSGLPSDRFSAERTGGSVSTLTIQRTQQEDSAVYLCASSLYSGSYEQYFGPGTRLTVT.

V and J are TRBV5-1 and TRBJ2-5; D is unclear. There are 13 residues in the CDR3. Trimming stripped 4 bases from V and 5 bases from J, with 12 bases between. Per germline, CDR1 SGHRS and CDR2 YFSETQ. CDR3 protein: CASSPNGVETQYF. CDR3 nucleotide sequence: TGCGCCAGCAGCCCAAATGGGGTGGAGACCCAGTACTTC.

V gene TRBV6-5 combines with J gene TRBJ1-2, with a possible D match to TRBD1 (5 bases). The CDR3 spans 14 residues. The V end lost 6 bases, the J end lost 1 base, and 12 bases lay between the germline ends. CDR1 and CDR2 (germline): MNHEY, SVGAGI. The CDR3 region is CASRTLGHNYGYTF. The CDR3 DNA reads TGTGCCAGCAGGACTCTCGGACATAACTATGGCTACACCTTC.